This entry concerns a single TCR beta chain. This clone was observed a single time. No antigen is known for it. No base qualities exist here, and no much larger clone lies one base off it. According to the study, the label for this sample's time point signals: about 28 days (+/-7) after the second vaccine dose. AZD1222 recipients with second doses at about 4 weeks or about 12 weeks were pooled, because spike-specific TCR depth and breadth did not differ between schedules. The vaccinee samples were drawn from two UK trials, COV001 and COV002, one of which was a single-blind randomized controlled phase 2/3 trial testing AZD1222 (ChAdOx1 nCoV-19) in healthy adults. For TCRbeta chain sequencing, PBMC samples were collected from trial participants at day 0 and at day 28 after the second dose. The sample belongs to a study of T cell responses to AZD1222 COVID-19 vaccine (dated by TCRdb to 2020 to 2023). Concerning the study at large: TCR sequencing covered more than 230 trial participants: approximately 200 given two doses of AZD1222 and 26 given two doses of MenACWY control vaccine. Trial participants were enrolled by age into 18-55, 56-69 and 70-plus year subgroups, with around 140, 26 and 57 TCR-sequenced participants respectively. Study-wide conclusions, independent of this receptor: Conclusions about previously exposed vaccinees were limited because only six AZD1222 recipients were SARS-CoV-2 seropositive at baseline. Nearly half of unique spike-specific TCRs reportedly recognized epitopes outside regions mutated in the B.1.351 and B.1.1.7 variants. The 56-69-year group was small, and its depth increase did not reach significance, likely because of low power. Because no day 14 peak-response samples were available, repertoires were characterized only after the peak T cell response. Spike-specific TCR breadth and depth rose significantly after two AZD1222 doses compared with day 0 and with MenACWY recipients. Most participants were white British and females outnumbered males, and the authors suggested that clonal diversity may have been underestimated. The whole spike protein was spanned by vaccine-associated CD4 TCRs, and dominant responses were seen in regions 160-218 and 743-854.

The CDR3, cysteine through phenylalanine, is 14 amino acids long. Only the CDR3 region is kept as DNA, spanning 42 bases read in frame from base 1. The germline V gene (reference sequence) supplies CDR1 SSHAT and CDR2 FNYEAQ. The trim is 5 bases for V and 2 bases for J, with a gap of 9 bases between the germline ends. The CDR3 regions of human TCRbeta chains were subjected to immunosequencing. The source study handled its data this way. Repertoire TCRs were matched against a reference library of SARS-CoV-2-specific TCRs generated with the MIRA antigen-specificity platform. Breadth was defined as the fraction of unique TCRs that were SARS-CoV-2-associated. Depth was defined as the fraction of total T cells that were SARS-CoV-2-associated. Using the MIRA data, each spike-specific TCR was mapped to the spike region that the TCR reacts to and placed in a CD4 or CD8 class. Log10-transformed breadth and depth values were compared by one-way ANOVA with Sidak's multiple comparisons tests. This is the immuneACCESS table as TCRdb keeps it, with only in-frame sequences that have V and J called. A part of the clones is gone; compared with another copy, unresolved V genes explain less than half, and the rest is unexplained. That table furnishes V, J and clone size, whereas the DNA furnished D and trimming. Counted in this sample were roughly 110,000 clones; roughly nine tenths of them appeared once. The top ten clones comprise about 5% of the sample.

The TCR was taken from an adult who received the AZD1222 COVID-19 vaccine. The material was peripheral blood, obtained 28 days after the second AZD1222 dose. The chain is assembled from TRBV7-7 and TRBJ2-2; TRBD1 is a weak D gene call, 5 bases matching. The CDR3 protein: CASSPQGNTGELFF. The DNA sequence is TGTGCCAGCAGCCCTCAGGGAAACACCGGGGAGCTGTTTTTT. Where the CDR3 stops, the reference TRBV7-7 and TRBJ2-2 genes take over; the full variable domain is GAGVSQSPRYKVTKRGQDVTLRCDPISSHATLYWYQQALGQGPEFLTYFNYEAQPDKSGLPSDRFSAERPEGSISTLTIQRTEQRDSAMYRCASSPQGNTGELFFGEGSRLTVL.